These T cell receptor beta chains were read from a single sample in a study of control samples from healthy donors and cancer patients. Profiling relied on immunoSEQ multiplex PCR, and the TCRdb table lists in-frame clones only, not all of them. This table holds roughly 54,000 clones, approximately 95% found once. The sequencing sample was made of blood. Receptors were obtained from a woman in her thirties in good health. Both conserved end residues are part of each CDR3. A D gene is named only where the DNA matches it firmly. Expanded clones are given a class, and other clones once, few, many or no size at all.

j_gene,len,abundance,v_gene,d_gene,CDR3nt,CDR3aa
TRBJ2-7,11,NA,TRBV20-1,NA,TGCAGTGCTAGTGCTAGTCTCGAGCAGTACTTC,CSASASLEQYF
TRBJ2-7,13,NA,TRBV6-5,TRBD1,TGTGCCAGCAGTTACTCGACAGGGAACGAGCAGTACTTC,CASSYSTGNEQYF
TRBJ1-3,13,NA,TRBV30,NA,TGTGCCTGGACCAGGGGATACGGAAACACCATATATTTT,CAWTRGYGNTIYF
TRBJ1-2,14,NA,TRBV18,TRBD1,TGTGCCAGCTCACCACGACAGGGGGACTATGGCTACACCTTC,CASSPRQGDYGYTF
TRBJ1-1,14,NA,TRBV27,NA,TGTGCCAGCAGTCCCCGGACGGGAACGCCTGAAGCTTTCTTT,CASSPRTGTPEAFF
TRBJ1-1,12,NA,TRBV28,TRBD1,TGTGCCAGCACGACAGGGACCACTGAAGCTTTCTTT,CASTTGTTEAFF
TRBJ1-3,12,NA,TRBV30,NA,TGTGCCTGGAGCGCAATCGGAAACACCATATATTTT,CAWSAIGNTIYF
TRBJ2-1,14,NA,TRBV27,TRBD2,TGTGCCAGCAGGACTAGCGGGAGTAATAGTGAGCAGTTCTTC,CASRTSGSNSEQFF
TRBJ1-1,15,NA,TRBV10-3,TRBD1,TGTGCCATCAGTGAATCCGGGACAGGGGGCACTGAAGCTTTCTTT,CAISESGTGGTEAFF
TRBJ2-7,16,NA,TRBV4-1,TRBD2,TGCGCCAGCAGCCAAAGGGAGGGACTAGCGGGAGTCGAGCAGTACTTC,CASSQREGLAGVEQYF
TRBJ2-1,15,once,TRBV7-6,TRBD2,TGTGCCAGCAGCTTAGGGGCGGGAGGGCTTTTTGAGCAGTTCTTC,CASSLGAGGLFEQFF
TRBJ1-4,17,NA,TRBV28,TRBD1,TGTGCCAGCAGTACACTACAGGGGGCGCAGGGTAATGAAAAACTGTTTTTT,CASSTLQGAQGNEKLFF
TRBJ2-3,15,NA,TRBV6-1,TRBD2,TGTGCCAGCACCCGTCTAGCGGCGAGCACAGATACGCAGTATTTT,CASTRLAASTDTQYF
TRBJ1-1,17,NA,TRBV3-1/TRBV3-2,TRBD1,TGTGCCAGCAGCCAAGCCGCAGGGGGGGGGTACGGGACTGAAGCCTTCTTT,CASSQAAGGGYGTEAFF
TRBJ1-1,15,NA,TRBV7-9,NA,TGTGCCAGCAGCCCGGCTATGGGGCTGAACACTGAAGCTTTCTTT,CASSPAMGLNTEAFF
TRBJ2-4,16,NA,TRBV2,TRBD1,TGTGCCAGCAGGGCCGGGACAGGGAGTGCCAAAAACATTCAGTACTTC,CASRAGTGSAKNIQYF
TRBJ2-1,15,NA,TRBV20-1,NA,TGCAGTGCTAGTGTTTTAGCGGACTACGACAATGAGCAGTTCTTC,CSASVLADYDNEQFF